This T cell receptor beta chain emerged from a study of CD8+CD57+ T cells in acquired aplastic anemia (dated by TCRdb to about 2018). About the investigation overall: Extracted DNA from sorted CD4+ and CD8+ cells averaged approximately 3 ug, ranging from roughly 0.2 to 30 ug. CD8+CD57+ expansion was defined as a frequency above the mean frequency observed in healthy subjects. The paper's findings and limits, for the study overall: CD8+ Simpson's diversity did not differ significantly between patients and healthy controls (P=0.060). Around 27 CD8+ CDR3 sequences were found in both patients and controls but appeared to be highly expressed in patients and within the immunodominant clones of the patients.

Flow cytometry had shown CD8+CD57+ cell expansion in the patients selected for sequencing. Every patient had severe acquired aplastic anemia, diagnosed using the International Study of Aplastic Anemia and Agranulocytosis and Camitta criteria. Patients had received no therapy at the time of blood sampling. In this study, sorted CD4+ and CD8+ T cells from the blood of healthy subjects and of severe aplastic anemia patients had their TCR repertoires deep-sequenced. In the USA, patient enrollment took place under clinicaltrials.gov protocols 00001620, 01623167, 00001397, 00071045, 00081523 and 00961064. Ficoll-Paque density gradient centrifugation was used to isolate peripheral blood mononuclear cells. Before DNA extraction, CD4+ and CD8+ T cells were sorted by FACS or by magnetic beads. This clonotype is a singleton in its sample. The antigen it recognizes is unknown. An end of the junction does not agree with germline; a read error may underlie this.

Genomic DNA served as template for TCR beta VDJ combination and CDR3 sequence profiling. An Illumina HiSeq 2000 was used for TCR repertoire sequencing. In the source study's methods: TRBV/TRBJ rearrangement plots, CDR3 size and DJ length profiles, and Simpson's diversity index were used to evaluate the repertoires. The immunodominant clone was defined as the most abundant DNA sequence in deep sequencing data. CDR3 amino acid sequences were screened for sharing across subjects and were compared with published repertoires and the VDJdb database. TCRdb reprocessing: public reads trimmed at Q25 with fastp, clones called with MiXCR, in-frame beta chains kept. Rows with one shared CDR3 protein collapse into an entry with the most common genes and DNA. None of the V and J calls come from the authors' own analysis; TCRdb made them. Present in this sample are approximately 250,000 distinct CDR3 sequences, approximately 86% of which were seen just once. Roughly 42% of the sample is taken by the ten largest.

Its CDR3 holds 14 amino acids, cysteine through phenylalanine. The retained sequence is limited to the CDR3, 42 bases, with the frame set at the first base. Sequences LNHNV (CDR1) and YYDKDF (CDR2) are obtained from the germline V gene (reference sequence). The V and J genes are TRBV15 and TRBJ1-1, with no D gene named confidently. The origin of this receptor is a human donor with aplastic anemia. The specimen was sorted CD4+, CD8+, or CD8+CD57+ T cells (not recorded which) from PBMCs. The CDR3 reads as follows: CATSRGSEQEDAFF. The DNA is TGTGCCACCAGTAGAGGCAGCGAGCAAGAGGACGCGTTCTTC.